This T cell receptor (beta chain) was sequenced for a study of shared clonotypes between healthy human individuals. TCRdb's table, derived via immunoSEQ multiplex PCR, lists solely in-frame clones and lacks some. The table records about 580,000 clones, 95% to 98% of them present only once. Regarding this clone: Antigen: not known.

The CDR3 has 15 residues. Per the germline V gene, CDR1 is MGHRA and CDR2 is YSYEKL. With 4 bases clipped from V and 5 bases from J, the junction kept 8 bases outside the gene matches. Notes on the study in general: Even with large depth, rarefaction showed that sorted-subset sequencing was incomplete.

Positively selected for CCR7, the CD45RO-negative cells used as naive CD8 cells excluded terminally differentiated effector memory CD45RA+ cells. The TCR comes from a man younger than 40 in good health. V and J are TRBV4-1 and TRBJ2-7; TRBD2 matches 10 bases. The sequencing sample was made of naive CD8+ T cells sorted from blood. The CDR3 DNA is TGCGCCAGCAGCCCGGTAACTAGCGGGAACCACGAGCAGTACTTC. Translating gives CASSPVTSGNHEQYF.